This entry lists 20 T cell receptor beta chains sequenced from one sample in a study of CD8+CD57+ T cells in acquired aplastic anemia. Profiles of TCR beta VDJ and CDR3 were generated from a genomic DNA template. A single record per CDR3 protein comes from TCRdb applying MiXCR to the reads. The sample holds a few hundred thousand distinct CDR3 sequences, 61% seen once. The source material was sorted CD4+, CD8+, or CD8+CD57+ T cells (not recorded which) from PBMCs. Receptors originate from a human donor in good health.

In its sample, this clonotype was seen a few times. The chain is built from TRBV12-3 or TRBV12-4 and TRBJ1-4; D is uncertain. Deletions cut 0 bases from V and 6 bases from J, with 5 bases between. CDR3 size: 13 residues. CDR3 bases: TGTGCCAGCAGTTTAGCCCTAGATGAAAAACTGTTTTTT. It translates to CASSLALDEKLFF.

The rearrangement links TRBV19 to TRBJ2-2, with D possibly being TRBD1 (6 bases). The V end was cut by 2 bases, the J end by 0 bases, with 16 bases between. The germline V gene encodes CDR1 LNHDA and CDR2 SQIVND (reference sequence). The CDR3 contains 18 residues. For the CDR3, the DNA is TGTGCCAGTAGTATAAAGAGGAGCAGGGGAACGAACACCGGGGAGCTGTTTTTT. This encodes CASSIKRSRGTNTGELFF.

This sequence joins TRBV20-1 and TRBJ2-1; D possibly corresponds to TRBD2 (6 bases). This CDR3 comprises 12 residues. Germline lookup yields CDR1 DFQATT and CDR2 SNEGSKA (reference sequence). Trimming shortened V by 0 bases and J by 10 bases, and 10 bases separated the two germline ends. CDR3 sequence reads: CSAREALAEQFF. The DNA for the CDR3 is TGCAGTGCTAGAGAGGCACTAGCAGAGCAGTTCTTC.

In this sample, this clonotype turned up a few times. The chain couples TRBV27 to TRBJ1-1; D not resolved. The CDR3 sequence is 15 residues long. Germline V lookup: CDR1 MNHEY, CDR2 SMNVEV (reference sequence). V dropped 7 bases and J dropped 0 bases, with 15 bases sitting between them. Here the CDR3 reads CASIGVRGMNTEAFF. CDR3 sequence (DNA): TGTGCCAGCATTGGAGTTCGGGGAATGAACACTGAAGCTTTCTTT.

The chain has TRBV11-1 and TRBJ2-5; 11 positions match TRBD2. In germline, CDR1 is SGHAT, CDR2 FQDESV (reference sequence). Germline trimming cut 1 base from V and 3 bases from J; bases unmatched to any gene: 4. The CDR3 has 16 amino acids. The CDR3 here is CASSLVSGGAKETQYF. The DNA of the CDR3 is TGTGCCAGCAGCTTAGTTAGCGGGGGGGCTAAAGAGACCCAGTACTTC.

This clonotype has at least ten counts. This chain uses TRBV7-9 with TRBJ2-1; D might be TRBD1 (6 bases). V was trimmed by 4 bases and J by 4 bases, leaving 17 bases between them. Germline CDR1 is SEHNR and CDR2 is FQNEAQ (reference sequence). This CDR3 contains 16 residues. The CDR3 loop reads CASSSRLGAHYNEQFF. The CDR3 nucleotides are TGTGCCAGCAGCTCGAGATTGGGGGCCCATTACAATGAGCAGTTCTTC.

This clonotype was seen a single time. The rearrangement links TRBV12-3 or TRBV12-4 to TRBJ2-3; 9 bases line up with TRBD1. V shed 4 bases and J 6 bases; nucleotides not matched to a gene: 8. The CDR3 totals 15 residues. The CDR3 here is CASSSRTGDKDTQYF. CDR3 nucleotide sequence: TGTGCCAGCAGTTCCCGGACAGGGGATAAGGATACGCAGTATTTT.

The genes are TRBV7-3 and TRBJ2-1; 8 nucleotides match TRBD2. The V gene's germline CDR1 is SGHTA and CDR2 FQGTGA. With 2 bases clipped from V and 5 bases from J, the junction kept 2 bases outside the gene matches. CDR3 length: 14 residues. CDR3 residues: CASSLAGGNNEQFF. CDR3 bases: TGTGCCAGCAGCTTAGCGGGGGGTAACAATGAGCAGTTCTTC.

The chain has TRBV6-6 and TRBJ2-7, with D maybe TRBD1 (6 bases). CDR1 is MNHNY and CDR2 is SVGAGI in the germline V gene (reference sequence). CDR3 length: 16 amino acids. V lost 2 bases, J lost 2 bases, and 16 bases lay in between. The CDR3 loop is CASSYLRTVGTYEQYF. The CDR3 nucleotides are TGTGCCAGCAGTTACCTGAGGACAGTTGGAACCTACGAGCAGTACTTC.

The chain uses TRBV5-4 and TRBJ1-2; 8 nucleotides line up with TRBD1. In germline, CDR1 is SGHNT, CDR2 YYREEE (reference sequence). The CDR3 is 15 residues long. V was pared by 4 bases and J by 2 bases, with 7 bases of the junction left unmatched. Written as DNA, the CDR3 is TGTGCCAGCAGCAGCCCTTCAGGGGGCAACTATGGCTACACCTTC. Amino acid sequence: CASSSPSGGNYGYTF.

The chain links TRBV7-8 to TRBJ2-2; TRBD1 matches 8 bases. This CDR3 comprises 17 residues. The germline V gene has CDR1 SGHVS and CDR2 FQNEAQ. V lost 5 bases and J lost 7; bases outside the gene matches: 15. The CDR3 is CASSPLQGGSEGGELFF. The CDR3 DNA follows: TGTGCCAGCAGCCCGCTACAGGGGGGTTCTGAAGGCGGGGAGCTGTTTTTT. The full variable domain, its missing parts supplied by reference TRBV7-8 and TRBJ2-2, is GAGVSQSPRYKVAKRGQDVALRCDPISGHVSLFWYQQALGQGPEFLTYFQNEAQLDKSGLPSDRFFAERPEGSVSTLKIQRTQQEDSAVYLCASSPLQGGSEGGELFFGEGSRLTVL.

The CDR3 reads CASVRTDNTGELFF. As DNA, the CDR3 is TGTGCCAGCGTGAGGACAGACAACACCGGGGAGCTGTTTTTT. The gene calls are TRBV19 and TRBJ2-2, with D possibly TRBD1 on 6 matching bases. The V gene lost 9 bases and the J gene lost 2 bases, with 13 bases spanning the gap. Germline CDR1 is LNHDA and CDR2 is SQIVND (reference sequence). CDR3 length: 14 amino acids. The whole variable domain, remainder taken from reference TRBV19 and TRBJ2-2, is DGGITQSPKYLFRKEGQNVTLSCEQNLNHDAMYWYRQDPGQGLRLIYYSQIVNDFQKGDIAEGYSVSREKKESFPLTVTSAQKNPTAFYLCASVRTDNTGELFFGEGSRLTVL.

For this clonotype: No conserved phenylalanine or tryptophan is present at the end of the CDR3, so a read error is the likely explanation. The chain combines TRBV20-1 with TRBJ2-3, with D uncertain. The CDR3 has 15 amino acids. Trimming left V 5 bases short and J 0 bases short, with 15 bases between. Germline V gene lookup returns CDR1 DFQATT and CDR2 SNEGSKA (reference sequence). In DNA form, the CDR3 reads TGCAGTGCTGCCCCCTGGCTTAGGAGCACAGATACGCAGTATCTT. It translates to CSAAPWLRSTDTQYL.

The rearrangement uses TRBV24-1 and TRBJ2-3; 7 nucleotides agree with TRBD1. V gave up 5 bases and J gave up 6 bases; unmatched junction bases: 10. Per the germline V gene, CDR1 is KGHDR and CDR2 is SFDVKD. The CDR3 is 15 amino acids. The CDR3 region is CATSGGTEESDTQYF. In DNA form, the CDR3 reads TGTGCCACCAGTGGGGGGACAGAGGAATCTGATACGCAGTATTTT.

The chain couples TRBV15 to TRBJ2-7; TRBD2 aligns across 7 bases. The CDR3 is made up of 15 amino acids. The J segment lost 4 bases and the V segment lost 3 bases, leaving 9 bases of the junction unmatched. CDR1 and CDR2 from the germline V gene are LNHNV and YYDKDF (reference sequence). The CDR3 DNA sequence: TGTGCCACCAGCAGCTTGTACGCGGGAGCTTACGAGCAGTACTTC. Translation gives CATSSLYAGAYEQYF.

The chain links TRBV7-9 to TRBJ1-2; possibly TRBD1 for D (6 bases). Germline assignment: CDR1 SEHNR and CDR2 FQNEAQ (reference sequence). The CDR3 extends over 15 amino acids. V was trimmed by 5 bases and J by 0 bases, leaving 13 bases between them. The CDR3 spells CASSVYREPNYGYTF. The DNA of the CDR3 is TGTGCCAGCAGCGTGTACAGGGAGCCTAACTATGGCTACACCTTC.

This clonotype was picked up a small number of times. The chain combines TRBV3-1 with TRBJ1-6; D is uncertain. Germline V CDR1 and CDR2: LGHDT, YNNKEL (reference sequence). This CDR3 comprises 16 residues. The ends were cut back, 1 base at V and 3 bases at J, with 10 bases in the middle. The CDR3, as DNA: TGTGCCAGCAGCCAAGCCAACGCTCTCTATAATTCACCCCTCCACTTT. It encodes CASSQANALYNSPLHF.

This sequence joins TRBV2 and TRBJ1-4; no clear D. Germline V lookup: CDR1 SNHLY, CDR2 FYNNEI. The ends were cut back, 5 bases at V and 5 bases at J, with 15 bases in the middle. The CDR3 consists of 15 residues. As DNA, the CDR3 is TGTGCCAGCAGTAGGACGGGCGGATGGAATGAAAAACTGTTTTTT. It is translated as CASSRTGGWNEKLFF.

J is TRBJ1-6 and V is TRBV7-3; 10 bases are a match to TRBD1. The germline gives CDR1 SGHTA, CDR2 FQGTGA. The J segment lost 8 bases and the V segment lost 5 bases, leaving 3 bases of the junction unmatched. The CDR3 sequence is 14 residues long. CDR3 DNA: TGTGCCAGCAGCGTCGGGACAGGGGATTCACCCCTCCACTTT. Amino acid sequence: CASSVGTGDSPLHF.

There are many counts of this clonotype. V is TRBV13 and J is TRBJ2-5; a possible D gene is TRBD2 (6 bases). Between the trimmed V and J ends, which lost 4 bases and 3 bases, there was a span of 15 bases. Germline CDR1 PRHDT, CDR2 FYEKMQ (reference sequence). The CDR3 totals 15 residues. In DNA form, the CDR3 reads TGTGCCAGCAGCTCTCGGACCTGGGGGGAAGAGACCCAGTACTTC. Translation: CASSSRTWGEETQYF.